This is a list of T cell receptor beta chains from one sample in a study of T cell responses to AZD1222 COVID-19 vaccine. Using immunoSEQ multiplex PCR, the repertoire was profiled, and TCRdb retains in-frame clones only, with some absent. The repertoire holds tens of thousands of clones, with over 75% as singletons. This material consisted of peripheral blood, taken on day 0 of AZD1222 vaccination. The origin of the receptors is an adult in good health. CDR3s include the opening cysteine and the closing phenylalanine or tryptophan. Fields, in order: V gene, J gene, clone size, CDR3 protein. Clone size is stated in some rows and not others, as once, few, many or a class when expanded.

>TRBV5-1|TRBJ2-7|.
CASTSTSQSGGSYEQYF
>TRBV6-5|TRBJ2-1|.
CASSPGTNYNEQFF
>TRBV5-6|TRBJ2-6|.
CASSYTGTGANVLTF
>TRBV10-2|TRBJ1-1|.
CASSDFYTEAFF
>TRBV4-2|TRBJ1-2|.
CASSQDKGINPGYTF
>TRBV27|TRBJ2-2|.
CASSQNQGNPGELFF
>TRBV28|TRBJ1-4|.
CASSKNEKLFF
>TRBV28|TRBJ2-2|.
CASSFPQNTGELFF
>TRBV11-3|TRBJ2-3|.
CASSLGQGSTDTQYF
>TRBV5-1|TRBJ2-7|.
CASSASGKTYEQYF
>TRBV7-3|TRBJ2-1|.
CASSSGGLATNEQFF
>TRBV7-2|TRBJ2-1|.
CASSLGPGRYNEQFF
>TRBV7-9|TRBJ2-1|.
CASSLGRTGFGFDEQFF
>TRBV24-1|TRBJ2-1|.
CATSDTGTGGSYNEQFF
>TRBV28|TRBJ2-6|.
CASSTGLAGRSGANVLTF
>TRBV5-4|TRBJ1-5|.
CASSSGGGNQPQHF
>TRBV18|TRBJ1-5|.
CASSPPALEGQPQHF
>TRBV20-1|TRBJ2-5|.
CSASVDNEETQYF
>TRBV11-2|TRBJ1-4|.
CASSPPGHNEKLFF
>TRBV3-1/TRBV3-2|TRBJ1-2|.
CASSQTGTGGAYGYTF
>TRBV3-1/TRBV3-2|TRBJ2-3|.
CASSIHPIQGPNTDTQYF
>TRBV28|TRBJ2-5|.
CASKEFKETQYF
>TRBV5-1|TRBJ2-7|.
CASSLGQIQGEQYF
>TRBV7-6|TRBJ2-1|.
CASSLPRLAGIYNEQFF
>TRBV19|TRBJ2-2|.
CASSIGPYTGELFF
>TRBV12-3/TRBV12-4|TRBJ1-1|.
CASSFPRSAEAFF
>TRBV5-5|TRBJ1-1|.
CASSLDVSSEAFF
>TRBV28|TRBJ2-1|.
CASTIGISPGHFYNEQFF
>TRBV28|TRBJ1-5|medium-sized
CASSPTGGEYVGNQPQHF